This T cell receptor beta chain was sequenced in a study of T cells in Graves' hyperthyroidism and ophthalmopathy. From RNA transcripts, TCR beta CDR3 regions were amplified. Using the HTBI primer set, a first-round RT-PCR was run on the TCR CDR3. TCRdb itself ran the multiplex PCR reads through MiXCR, one entry per CDR3 protein. Among approximately 740,000 distinct CDR3 sequences, 12% to 15% were seen once, and the ten largest hold more than 8.5%. With V trimmed by 2 bases and J by 2 bases, 11 bases remained unmatched. CDR1 and CDR2 (germline): MGHDK, SYGVNS. The CDR3 spans 17 residues. This chain links TRBV25-1 with TRBJ2-7; 8 bases agree with TRBD1. The clonotype comes from a woman in her late teens or twenties with Graves' hyperthyroidism. The sequenced material came from blood. The CDR3 DNA is TGTGCCAGCAGTGAAGGGTGGCAGGGGGCCCACCCCTACGAGCAGTACTTC. Translating gives CASSEGWQGAHPYEQYF.